Below, 9 T cell receptor beta chains from the same sample are listed, as sequenced in a study of blood T cell repertoires in COVID-19. TCRdb's table, derived via immunoSEQ multiplex PCR, lists solely in-frame clones and lacks some. The table lists more than 200,000 clones, roughly four fifths of them singletons. Material for sequencing was PBMCs or T cells enriched from blood (not recorded which). The receptors were sampled from a man aged 60-69 years who had recovered from COVID-19.

The V gene is TRBV7-3, the J gene TRBJ2-3, with no clear D. Per germline, CDR1 SGHTA and CDR2 FQGTGA. The CDR3 has 16 residues. Trimming pared 8 bases from V and 0 bases from J, leaving 18 bases between. CDR3 in amino acids: CASGLQRGSSTDTQYF. The CDR3 DNA reads TGTGCCAGCGGCCTTCAGCGCGGTTCTAGCACAGATACGCAGTATTTT.

This chain connects TRBV10-3 to TRBJ1-4; the D gene is possibly TRBD1 (5 bases). The CDR3 has 17 amino acids. V was clipped by 3 bases and J by 5 bases, with 19 bases between them. Germline-derived CDR1 and CDR2 are ENHRY and SYGVKD. Here the CDR3 reads CAISDSAGSRGNEKLFF. Here the CDR3 DNA reads TGTGCCATCAGTGACTCCGCGGGGAGTCGGGGGAATGAAAAACTGTTTTTT.

The chain employs TRBV19 and TRBJ2-1; 8 bases are shared with TRBD1. This CDR3 contains 14 residues. V shed 5 bases, J shed 6 bases, and the junction held 6 bases outside the gene matches. Germline CDR1 and CDR2: LNHDA and SQIVND (reference sequence). CDR3 sequence: CASSPRTGSNEQFF. CDR3 DNA: TGTGCCAGTAGTCCCCGGACAGGGTCCAATGAGCAGTTCTTC.

This chain joins TRBV7-6 and TRBJ1-1; 7 nucleotides align to TRBD1. Germline V CDR1 and CDR2: SGHVS, FNYEAQ. The length of the CDR3 is 15 residues. V shed 3 bases, J shed 0 bases, and the junction held 4 bases outside the gene matches. The CDR3 coding sequence is TGTGCCAGCAGCTTTAGGACAGGCATGAACACTGAAGCTTTCTTT. Protein: CASSFRTGMNTEAFF.

The chain has TRBV19 and TRBJ1-1; D ambiguous. V gave up 2 bases and J gave up 4 bases, with 11 bases separating them. This CDR3 spans 14 amino acids. Germline CDR1 reads LNHDA; CDR2 reads SQIVND (reference sequence). CDR3 loop: CASSIKKEITEAFF. The CDR3 region has the DNA TGTGCCAGTAGTATAAAGAAGGAGATCACTGAAGCTTTCTTT.

The chain employs TRBV9 and TRBJ1-6; 7 bases are shared with TRBD1. The CDR3 loop spans 13 amino acids. V lost 3 bases to trimming and J lost 9 bases; unmatched junction nucleotides: 3. Germline V gene data show CDR1 as SGDLS and CDR2 as YYNGEE. The CDR3 sequence is CASSETGFSPLHF. CDR3 sequence (DNA): TGTGCCAGCAGCGAGACAGGGTTTTCACCCCTCCACTTT.

V gene TRBV11-2 combines with J gene TRBJ2-2; D is possibly TRBD2 (6 bases). The germline V gene has CDR1 SGHAT and CDR2 FQNNGV. Trimming removed 2 bases from V and 1 base from J, with 11 bases in between. The CDR3 is 16 amino acids. The CDR3 loop is CASSLPGLQNTGELFF. The CDR3 DNA follows: TGTGCCAGCAGCTTACCGGGACTCCAGAACACCGGGGAGCTGTTTTTT.

The DNA of the CDR3 is TGTGCCAGCTCCCCAGGGGCTATCTTCTATGGCTACACCTTC. Its protein is CASSPGAIFYGYTF. The chain couples TRBV21-1 to TRBJ1-2; the D call in the table, TRBD1, was not verified against the DNA. TRBV21-1 counts as a pseudogene. The CDR3 extends over 14 amino acids.

V gene TRBV27 combines with J gene TRBJ2-7, with 7 bases identical to TRBD1. J lost 2 bases, V lost 5 bases, and 9 bases had no gene match. CDR1 and CDR2 (germline): MNHEY, SMNVEV (reference sequence). The CDR3 spans 15 residues. The CDR3 sequence: CASSPRPGTAYEQYF. CDR3 DNA: TGTGCCAGCAGTCCTAGGCCCGGGACAGCCTACGAGCAGTACTTC.